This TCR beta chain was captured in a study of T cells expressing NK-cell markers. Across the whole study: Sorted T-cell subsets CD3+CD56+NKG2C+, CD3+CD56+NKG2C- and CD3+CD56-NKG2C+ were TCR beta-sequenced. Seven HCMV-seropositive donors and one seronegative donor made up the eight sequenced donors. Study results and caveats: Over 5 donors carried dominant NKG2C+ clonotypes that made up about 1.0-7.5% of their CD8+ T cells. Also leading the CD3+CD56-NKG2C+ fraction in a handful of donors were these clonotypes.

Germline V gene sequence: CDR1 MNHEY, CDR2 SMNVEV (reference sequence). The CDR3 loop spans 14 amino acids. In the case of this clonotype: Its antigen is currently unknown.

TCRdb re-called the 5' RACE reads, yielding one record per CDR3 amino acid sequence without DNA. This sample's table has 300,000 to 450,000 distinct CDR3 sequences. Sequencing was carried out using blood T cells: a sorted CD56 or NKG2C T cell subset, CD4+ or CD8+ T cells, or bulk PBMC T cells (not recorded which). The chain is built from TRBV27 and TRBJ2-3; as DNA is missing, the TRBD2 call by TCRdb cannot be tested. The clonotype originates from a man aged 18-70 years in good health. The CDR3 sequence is CASSLQRSTDTQYF.